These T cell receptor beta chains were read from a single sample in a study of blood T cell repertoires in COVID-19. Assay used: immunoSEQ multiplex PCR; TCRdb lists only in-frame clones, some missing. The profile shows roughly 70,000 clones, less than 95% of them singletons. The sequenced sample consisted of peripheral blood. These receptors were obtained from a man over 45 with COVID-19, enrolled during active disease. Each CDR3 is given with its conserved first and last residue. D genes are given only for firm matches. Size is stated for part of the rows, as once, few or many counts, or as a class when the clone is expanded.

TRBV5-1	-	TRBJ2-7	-	CASSLRGGYEQYF	TGCGCCAGCAGCTTGAGGGGGGGCTACGAGCAGTACTTC
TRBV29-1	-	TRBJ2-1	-	CSVGVQGLGNEQFF	TGCAGCGTTGGGGTGCAGGGGCTGGGGAATGAGCAGTTCTTC
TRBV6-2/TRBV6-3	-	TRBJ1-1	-	CASSYGGSAEAFF	TGTGCCAGCAGTTATGGGGGGTCCGCTGAAGCTTTCTTT
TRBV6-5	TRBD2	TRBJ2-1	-	CASSLLAGGYNEQFF	TGTGCCAGCAGTTTACTAGCGGGGGGATACAATGAGCAGTTCTTC
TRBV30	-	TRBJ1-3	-	CAWSVGGTGGNTIYF	TGTGCCTGGAGTGTTGGGGGCACGGGAGGAAACACCATATATTTT
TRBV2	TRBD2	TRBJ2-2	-	CASSEVGSGRSTGELFF	TGTGCCAGCAGTGAAGTTGGTAGCGGGAGAAGCACCGGGGAGCTGTTTTTT
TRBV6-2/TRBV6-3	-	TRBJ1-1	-	CASSYSMRNTEAFF	TGTGCCAGCAGTTACTCGATGCGGAACACTGAAGCTTTCTTT
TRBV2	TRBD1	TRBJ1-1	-	CASSVGTGDMNTEAFF	TGTGCCAGCAGTGTAGGGACAGGAGATATGAACACTGAAGCTTTCTTT
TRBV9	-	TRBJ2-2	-	CASGGSTGELFF	TGTGCCAGCGGGGGGAGTACCGGGGAGCTGTTTTTT
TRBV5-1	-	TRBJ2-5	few	CASSLAAEARRGTQYF	TGCGCCAGCAGCTTGGCCGCTGAGGCGCGCAGAGGGACCCAGTACTTC
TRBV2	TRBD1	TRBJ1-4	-	CASSERSRGNEKLFF	TGTGCCAGCAGTGAACGGTCCAGGGGGAATGAAAAACTGTTTTTT
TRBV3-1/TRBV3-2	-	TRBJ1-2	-	CASSQRYGYTF	TGTGCCAGCAGCCAGCGTTATGGCTACACCTTC
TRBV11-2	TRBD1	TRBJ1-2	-	CASSQTGGNGYTF	TGTGCCAGCAGCCAGACAGGGGGCAATGGCTACACCTTC
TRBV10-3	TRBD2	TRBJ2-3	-	CAISVAGGPAADTQYF	TGTGCCATCAGTGTAGCGGGAGGGCCCGCCGCAGATACGCAGTATTTT
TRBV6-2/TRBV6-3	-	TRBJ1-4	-	CASSWPGLPNEKLFF	TGTGCCAGCAGCTGGCCGGGACTCCCTAATGAAAAACTGTTTTTT
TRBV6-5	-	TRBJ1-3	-	CASRSGNTIYF	TGTGCCAGTCGCTCTGGAAACACCATATATTTT
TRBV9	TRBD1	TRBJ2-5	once	CASNGQGGETQYF	TGTGCCAGCAACGGACAGGGAGGAGAGACCCAGTACTTC
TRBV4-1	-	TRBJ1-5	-	CASSQEHRVGQPQHF	TGCGCCAGCAGCCAAGAGCACAGGGTGGGTCAGCCCCAGCATTTT
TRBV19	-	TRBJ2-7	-	CASSIRQGNYEQYF	TGTGCCAGTAGTATACGGCAGGGTAACTACGAGCAGTACTTC
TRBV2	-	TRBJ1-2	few	CASSGIGSNYGYTF	TGTGCCAGCAGTGGAATCGGGTCTAACTATGGCTACACCTTC
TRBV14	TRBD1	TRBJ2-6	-	CASSQGRRDRVAGANVLTF	TGTGCCAGCAGCCAAGGGCGACGGGACAGGGTTGCCGGGGCCAACGTCCTGACTTTC
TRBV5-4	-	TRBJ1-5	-	CASSLGPRGDQPQHF	TGTGCCAGCAGCTTGGGCCCCAGGGGTGATCAGCCCCAGCATTTT
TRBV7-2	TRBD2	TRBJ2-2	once	CASSLFGRAGGELFF	TGTGCCAGCAGCTTATTCGGGAGGGCCGGCGGGGAGCTGTTTTTT
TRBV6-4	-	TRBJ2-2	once	CASSEEGATGELFF	TGTGCCAGCAGTGAGGAAGGGGCCACCGGGGAGCTGTTTTTT
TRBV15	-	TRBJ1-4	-	CATSRGGTNEKLFF	TGTGCCACCAGTAGGGGGGGGACTAATGAAAAACTGTTTTTT
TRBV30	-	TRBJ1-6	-	CAWSLQGADSPLHF	TGTGCCTGGAGTTTACAGGGAGCCGATTCACCCCTCCACTTT
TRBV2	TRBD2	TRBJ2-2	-	CASSVLAGDTGELFF	TGTGCCAGCAGTGTTCTAGCGGGAGATACCGGGGAGCTGTTTTTT
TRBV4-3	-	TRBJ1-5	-	CASSQDHGSNQPQHF	TGCGCCAGCAGCCAAGATCACGGTAGCAATCAGCCCCAGCATTTT
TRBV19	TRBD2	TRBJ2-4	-	CASSFGLDRDIQYF	TGTGCCAGTAGTTTCGGACTAGATAGGGACATTCAGTACTTC
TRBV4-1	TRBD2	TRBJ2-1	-	CASSQFAGSGRRYEQFF	TGCGCCAGCAGCCAATTTGCGGGCAGCGGGAGAAGGTATGAGCAGTTCTTC
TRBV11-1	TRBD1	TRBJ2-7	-	CASSRTGVTYEQYF	TGTGCCAGCAGCCGGACAGGGGTGACCTACGAGCAGTACTTC
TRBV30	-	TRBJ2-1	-	CAWSGGRGSYNEQFF	TGTGCCTGGAGTGGGGGGCGGGGGTCCTACAATGAGCAGTTCTTC
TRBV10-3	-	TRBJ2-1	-	CAISESGLAGVGSYNEQFF	TGTGCCATCAGTGAGTCAGGGCTAGCCGGCGTGGGCTCCTACAATGAGCAGTTCTTC
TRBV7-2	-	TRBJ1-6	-	CASSLVPREDGSPLHF	TGTGCCAGCAGCTTAGTTCCCAGGGAGGATGGATCACCCCTCCACTTT
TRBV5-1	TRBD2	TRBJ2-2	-	CASSLELAELRANTGELFF	TGCGCCAGCAGCTTGGAACTAGCGGAGCTACGCGCGAACACCGGGGAGCTGTTTTTT
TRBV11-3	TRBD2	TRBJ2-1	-	CASSLEAGGYNEQFF	TGTGCCAGCAGCTTAGAGGCGGGAGGGTACAATGAGCAGTTCTTC
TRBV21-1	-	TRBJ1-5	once	CASAAPRKSNQPQHF	TGTGCCTCAGCAGCGCCTCGGAAGAGCAATCAGCCCCAGCATTTT
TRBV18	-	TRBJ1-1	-	CASSPTRGQDTEAFF	TGTGCCAGCTCACCTACAAGAGGACAAGACACTGAAGCTTTCTTT
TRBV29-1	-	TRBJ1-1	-	CSVEGQTNTEAFF	TGCAGCGTTGAAGGTCAGACTAACACTGAAGCTTTCTTT
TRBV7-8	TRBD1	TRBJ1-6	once	CASSLLQGNSPLHF	TGTGCCAGCAGCTTACTACAGGGGAATTCACCCCTCCACTTT
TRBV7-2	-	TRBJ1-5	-	CASSLDRVWQPQHF	TGTGCCAGCAGCTTAGACAGGGTGTGGCAGCCCCAGCATTTT
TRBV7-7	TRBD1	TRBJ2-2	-	CASSIGQGSTGELFF	TGTGCTAGCAGCATAGGACAGGGTTCCACCGGGGAGCTGTTTTTT
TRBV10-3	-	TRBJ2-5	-	CAISESKASLKQTQYF	TGTGCCATCAGTGAGTCGAAGGCTAGCCTCAAACAGACCCAGTACTTC
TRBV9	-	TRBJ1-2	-	CASSEGDGLRSPYGYTF	TGTGCCAGCAGCGAGGGGGACGGGCTGAGGTCCCCCTATGGCTACACCTTC
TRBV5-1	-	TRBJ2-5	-	CASSRATGNLQETQYF	TGCGCCAGCAGCCGGGCCACCGGGAACCTCCAAGAGACCCAGTACTTC
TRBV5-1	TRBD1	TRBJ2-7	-	CASSLWDSQNYEQYF	TGCGCCAGCAGCTTATGGGACAGCCAAAACTACGAGCAGTACTTC
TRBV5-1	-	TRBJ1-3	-	CASTPDSGTGNTIYF	TGCGCCAGCACTCCCGATTCGGGTACTGGAAACACCATATATTTT
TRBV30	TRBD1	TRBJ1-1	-	CAWRGQYTEAFF	TGTGCCTGGAGGGGACAGTACACTGAAGCTTTCTTT
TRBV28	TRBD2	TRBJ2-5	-	CASSATSGGQETQYF	TGTGCCAGCAGTGCGACTAGCGGGGGACAAGAGACCCAGTACTTC
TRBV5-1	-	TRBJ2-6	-	CASSLARGSGANVLTF	TGCGCCAGCAGCTTGGCCCGGGGATCTGGGGCCAACGTCCTGACTTTC
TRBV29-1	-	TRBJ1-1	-	CSVGELGGTEAFF	TGCAGCGTTGGGGAACTAGGGGGCACTGAAGCTTTCTTT
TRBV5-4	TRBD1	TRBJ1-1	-	CASSLRDRGTFF	TGTGCCAGCAGCTTAAGGGACAGGGGAACTTTCTTT
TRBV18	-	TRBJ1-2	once	CASSPLFSENYGYTF	TGTGCCAGCTCACCACTCTTTTCGGAGAACTATGGCTACACCTTC
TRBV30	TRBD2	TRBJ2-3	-	CAWSQGLAGEDTQYF	TGTGCCTGGAGCCAAGGACTAGCGGGAGAGGATACGCAGTATTTT
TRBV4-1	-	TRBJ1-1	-	CASRKREETEAFF	TGCGCCAGCAGGAAGAGGGAGGAGACTGAAGCTTTCTTT
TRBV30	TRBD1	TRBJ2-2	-	CAWSVIFPGQGVLSGELFF	TGTGCCTGGAGTGTTATTTTCCCGGGACAGGGGGTTTTGTCCGGGGAGCTGTTTTTT
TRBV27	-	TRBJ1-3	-	CASSPVATLRVSGNTIYF	TGTGCCAGCAGTCCCGTGGCGACCCTGAGGGTCTCTGGAAACACCATATATTTT
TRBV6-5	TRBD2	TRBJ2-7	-	CASGRTSGYYEQYF	TGTGCCAGCGGGAGGACTAGCGGCTACTACGAGCAGTACTTC